This T cell receptor beta chain was observed in a study of Graves' ophthalmopathy and Graves' hyperthyroidism. Study results and caveats: A 13-signature model separated ophthalmopathy from stable hyperthyroidism, just under 90% sensitivity, 80% to 83% specificity.

The CDR3 runs to 17 residues. The ends lost 3 bases at V and 5 bases at J; junction bases unmatched: 12. Germline V gene data show CDR1 as MGHDK and CDR2 as SYGVNS. TCR beta CDR3 regions were amplified from RNA transcripts. The library came from an HTBI-primed first-round RT-PCR and a second-round multiplex PCR. TCRdb reanalysed the multiplex PCR reads using MiXCR and keeps one entry per CDR3 protein. The sample includes approximately 700,000 distinct CDR3 sequences, just over 40% of them seen just once. The authors diagnosed from clinical symptoms, serum thyroxine, TRAb, thyroid ultrasound and orbital computed tomography. A remark on this clonotype: Antigen: not known.

The TCR was taken from an adult man with Graves' ophthalmopathy. The chain employs TRBV25-1 and TRBJ2-3; 9 bases map to TRBD2. The sequencing sample was made of peripheral blood. CDR3 residues: CASSDLGLAGTRDTQYF. For the CDR3, the DNA is TGTGCCAGCAGTGATTTGGGGCTAGCGGGAACAAGAGATACGCAGTATTTT.